These 21 T cell receptor beta chains came from one sample sequenced in a study of blood T cell repertoires in COVID-19. Profiled with immunoSEQ multiplex PCR; TCRdb holds only in-frame clones, not every one. The table has around 160,000 clones, around 80% seen once. Input material: peripheral blood. These TCRs come from a man in his 60s with active or convalescent COVID-19.

V usage is TRBV13 and J usage is TRBJ1-5; 9 nucleotides line up with TRBD1. The germline CDR1 and CDR2 sequences are PRHDT and FYEKMQ (reference sequence). The trim removed 7 bases at V and 6 bases at J, leaving 4 bases unmatched. The CDR3 runs 13 residues. The CDR3 region is CASTTGGGQPQHF. The CDR3 nucleotides read TGTGCCAGCACTACAGGGGGCGGTCAGCCCCAGCATTTT. The full variable domain, rest sourced from reference TRBV13 and TRBJ1-5, is AAGVIQSPRHLIKEKRETATLKCYPIPRHDTVYWYQQGPGQDPQFLISFYEKMQSDKGSIPDRFSAQQFSDYHSELNMSSLELGDSALYFCASTTGGGQPQHFGDGTRLSIL.

The chain couples TRBV7-3 to TRBJ2-5; tentatively, D is TRBD1 (5 bases). The germline V and J ends were trimmed by 1 base and 4 bases, with 13 bases remaining between them. The germline V gene encodes CDR1 SGHTA and CDR2 FQGTGA. The CDR3 runs 15 residues. DNA of the CDR3: TGTGCCAGCAGCTTAAGTGCTACCCAGGGAGAGACCCAGTACTTC. Amino acid sequence: CASSLSATQGETQYF. The variable domain in full, with the rest retrieved from reference TRBV7-3 and TRBJ2-5, is GAGVSQTPSNKVTEKGKYVELRCDPISGHTALYWYRQSLGQGPEFLIYFQGTGAADDSGLPNDRFFAVRPEGSVSTLKIQRTERGDSAVYLCASSLSATQGETQYFGPGTRLLVL.

V gene TRBV19 combines with J gene TRBJ1-5, with 10 positions matching TRBD1. With 7 bases clipped from V and 7 bases from J, the junction kept 13 bases outside the gene matches. The CDR3 consists of 16 residues. Germline-derived CDR1 and CDR2 are LNHDA and SQIVND (reference sequence). The CDR3: CASTSTGGLGGQPQHF. CDR3 nucleotides: TGTGCCAGTACCTCGACAGGGGGCTTGGGGGGACAGCCCCAGCATTTT. The entire variable domain, with the rest obtained from reference TRBV19 and TRBJ1-5, is as follows: DGGITQSPKYLFRKEGQNVTLSCEQNLNHDAMYWYRQDPGQGLRLIYYSQIVNDFQKGDIAEGYSVSREKKESFPLTVTSAQKNPTAFYLCASTSTGGLGGQPQHFGDGTRLSIL.

The rearrangement links TRBV14 to TRBJ2-2; D unclear. Germline CDR1 SGHDN, CDR2 FVKESK. There are 14 residues in the CDR3. Trimming took off 2 bases at V and 1 base at J, with 5 bases between the two ends. CDR3 region: CASSQILNTGELFF. Written as DNA, the CDR3 is TGTGCCAGCAGCCAAATACTGAACACCGGGGAGCTGTTTTTT.

The CDR3 here is CASTPPGGDGYTF. For the CDR3, the DNA is TGTGCCAGCACCCCGCCAGGGGGAGATGGCTACACCTTC. This sequence joins TRBV6-5 and TRBJ1-2; TRBD1 agrees at 7 bases. Per germline, CDR1 MNHEY and CDR2 SVGAGI. This CDR3 is built from 13 residues. The J segment lost 6 bases and the V segment lost 7 bases, leaving 8 bases of the junction unmatched.

The chain has TRBV5-1 and TRBJ1-6; 9 positions match TRBD1. Trimming removed 5 bases from V and 11 bases from J; junction bases left unmatched: 5. CDR1 and CDR2 from the germline V gene are SGHRS and YFSETQ. The CDR3 extends over 13 amino acids. The CDR3 protein is CASSLGQGPPLHF. CDR3 coding DNA: TGCGCCAGCAGTCTCGGACAGGGGCCACCCCTCCACTTT. Full variable domain (missing parts from reference TRBV5-1 and TRBJ1-6): KAGVTQTPRYLIKTRGQQVTLSCSPISGHRSVSWYQQTPGQGLQFLFEYFSETQRNKGNFPGRFSGRQFSNSRSEMNVSTLELGDSALYLCASSLGQGPPLHFGNGTRLTVT.

This clone was counted between two and nine times. The chain employs TRBV6-1 and TRBJ2-5; D perhaps matches TRBD1 (5 bases). V lost 2 bases and J lost 5, with 9 bases in between. Germline V lookup: CDR1 MNHNS, CDR2 SASEGT. CDR3 length: 13 amino acids. CDR3 DNA: TGTGCCAGCAGTGAACAGGGTGTGGAGACCCAGTACTTC. Protein sequence: CASSEQGVETQYF.

This chain connects TRBV4-3 to TRBJ1-4, with D possibly matching TRBD1 (5 bases). The V gene's germline CDR1 is LGHNA and CDR2 YSLEER. The CDR3 contains 16 residues. V was cut by 1 base and J by 7 bases, with 16 bases left in between. The CDR3 protein is CASSQGNQGAGEKLFF. The CDR3 region has the DNA TGCGCCAGCAGCCAAGGCAACCAAGGGGCAGGTGAAAAACTGTTTTTT.

The chain uses TRBV18 and TRBJ2-7; D might be TRBD1 (6 bases). V was cut by 3 bases and J by 6 bases, with 9 bases left in between. Germline V CDR1 and CDR2: KGHSH, LQKENI. CDR3 length equals 12 residues. This CDR3 is CASSPSGAEQYF. CDR3 in DNA: TGTGCCAGCTCACCGTCAGGGGCCGAGCAGTACTTC.

The CDR3 reads CASSFSGSQPQHF. Written as DNA, the CDR3 is TGTGCCAGCAGCTTTTCCGGGTCTCAGCCCCAGCATTTT. This chain links TRBV11-2 with TRBJ1-5; D gene unclear. V lost 3 bases, J lost 6 bases, and 9 bases lay in between. CDR3 length equals 13 residues. CDR1 is SGHAT and CDR2 is FQNNGV in the germline V gene. The full variable domain, with the rest looked up from reference TRBV11-2 and TRBJ1-5, is EAGVAQSPRYKIIEKRQSVAFWCNPISGHATLYWYQQILGQGPKLLIQFQNNGVVDDSQLPKDRFSAERLKGVDSTLKIQPAKLEDSAVYLCASSFSGSQPQHFGDGTRLSIL.

The chain is built from TRBV27 and TRBJ2-2; TRBD1 matches 7 bases. Germline V gives CDR1 MNHEY, CDR2 SMNVEV (reference sequence). The CDR3 consists of 14 residues. J lost 4 bases, V lost 5 bases, and 4 bases had no gene match. The CDR3 nucleotides are TGTGCCAGCAGTAGGACAGGAGGCACCGGGGAGCTGTTTTTT. This gives the protein CASSRTGGTGELFF.

A single count supports this clone. The V call is TRBV4-3, the J call TRBJ1-2; 10 positions agree with TRBD1. The CDR3 has 18 amino acids. V was clipped by 4 bases and J by 8 bases; unmatched bases: 19. The germline CDR1 and CDR2 sequences are LGHNA and YSLEER. CDR3 nucleotides: TGCGCCAGCAGCCGAACAGCCGGGACAGGGGCGATTTTGGGCGGCTACACCTTC. Its protein product is CASSRTAGTGAILGGYTF.

This rearrangement joins TRBV15 to TRBJ2-2; 10 bases fit TRBD1. CDR1 and CDR2 from the germline V gene are LNHNV and YYDKDF (reference sequence). There are 16 residues in the CDR3. Trimming took 1 base from V and 6 from J; bases not matched to a gene: 5. The CDR3 sequence: CATSRAQGTGAGELFF. In nucleotides, the CDR3 is TGTGCCACCAGCAGAGCCCAGGGGACAGGGGCCGGGGAGCTGTTTTTT. The complete variable domain, with remaining parts taken from reference TRBV15 and TRBJ2-2, reads DAMVIQNPRYQVTQFGKPVTLSCSQTLNHNVMYWYQQKSSQAPKLLFHYYDKDFNNEADTPDNFQSRRPNTSFCFLDIRSPGLGDTAMYLCATSRAQGTGAGELFFGEGSRLTVL.

The CDR3, as DNA: TGTGCCAGCTCACCGCAGGGGGGCGCAGAACAGCCCCAGCATTTT. Translation: CASSPQGGAEQPQHF. The V call is TRBV18, the J call TRBJ1-5, with TRBD1 matching 7 bases. CDR1 is KGHSH, CDR2 LQKENI, per germline. The CDR3 loop spans 15 amino acids. The junction had 9 bases not matched to a gene; V was cut back by 3 bases and J by 7 bases. Full variable domain (rest looked up from reference TRBV18 and TRBJ1-5): NAGVMQNPRHLVRRRGQEARLRCSPMKGHSHVYWYRQLPEEGLKFMVYLQKENIIDESGMPKERFSAEFPKEGPSILRIQQVVRGDSAAYFCASSPQGGAEQPQHFGDGTRLSIL.

The table lists this clone with a count of one. The chain couples TRBV19 to TRBJ1-5; maybe TRBD1 (5 bases). Germline CDR1 is LNHDA and CDR2 is SQIVND (reference sequence). There are 17 residues in the CDR3. Trimming took off 2 bases at V and 0 bases at J, with 14 bases between the two ends. CDR3 loop: CASSIRQLPYSNQPQHF. CDR3 in DNA: TGTGCCAGTAGTATAAGACAGCTTCCTTATAGCAATCAGCCCCAGCATTTT. Looking up the rest from reference TRBV19 and TRBJ1-5 gives the full variable domain: DGGITQSPKYLFRKEGQNVTLSCEQNLNHDAMYWYRQDPGQGLRLIYYSQIVNDFQKGDIAEGYSVSREKKESFPLTVTSAQKNPTAFYLCASSIRQLPYSNQPQHFGDGTRLSIL.

In nucleotides, the CDR3 is TGTGCCACCAGTGATTCCCGCGGGAGGGTGTACAATGAGCAGTTCTTC. Translating gives CATSDSRGRVYNEQFF. The chain recombines TRBV24-1 with TRBJ2-1; TRBD2 matches 9 bases. Germline V gene lookup returns CDR1 KGHDR and CDR2 SFDVKD. Trimming at V came to 2 bases and at J to 4 bases, leaving 5 bases not matched to a gene. The CDR3 has 16 amino acids.

This chain joins TRBV11-2 and TRBJ1-5; 7 bases map to TRBD1. The CDR3 extends over 14 amino acids. CDR1 SGHAT and CDR2 FQNNGV come from the germline V gene. V shed 4 bases and J 5 bases; nucleotides not matched to a gene: 5. For the CDR3, the DNA is TGTGCCAGCAGCTCCCAGGGGGGATATCAGCCCCAGCATTTT. Translation gives CASSSQGGYQPQHF.

Only a few counts were recorded for this clone. The chain carries TRBV5-4 and TRBJ1-1; TRBD1 might be the D (6 bases). CDR1 and CDR2 (germline): SGHNT, YYREEE (reference sequence). Trimming took off 5 bases at V and 1 base at J, with 18 bases between the two ends. CDR3 length: 16 residues. The chain's CDR3 is CASSPEWAGANTEAFF. The CDR3 nucleotides are TGTGCCAGCAGTCCCGAGTGGGCAGGGGCGAACACTGAAGCTTTCTTT.

The rearrangement uses TRBV3-1 (or the pseudogene TRBV3-2) and TRBJ1-1; D ambiguous. CDR3 size: 12 residues. CDR1 is LGHDT and CDR2 is YNNKEL in the germline V gene (reference sequence). V was clipped by 8 bases and J by 2 bases, with 9 bases between them. CDR3 amino acids: CASLSGNTEAFF. CDR3 sequence (DNA): TGTGCCAGCCTGTCAGGTAACACTGAAGCTTTCTTT.

The V and J genes are TRBV7-2 and TRBJ1-3; 10 bases match TRBD1. V trimming: 5 bases; J trimming: 1 base; junction bases outside the gene matches: 8. There are 17 residues in the CDR3. Germline V gene data show CDR1 as SGHTA and CDR2 as FQGNSA. CDR3 protein: CASSPNGGQGSGNTIYF. The CDR3 DNA is TGTGCCAGCAGCCCAAATGGGGGACAGGGGTCTGGAAACACCATATATTTT.

This clone was found once. V and J are TRBV27 and TRBJ1-5, with TRBD1 identical over 9 bases. Germline V CDR1 and CDR2: MNHEY, SMNVEV (reference sequence). CDR3 length equals 16 residues. V lost 3 bases, J lost 6 bases, and 9 bases stayed unmatched. DNA for the CDR3: TGTGCCAGCAGTTTTTCTCTTGGGACAGGGAGTCAGCCCCAGCATTTT. It specifies CASSFSLGTGSQPQHF.